The T cell receptor beta chain described here comes from a study of radiotherapy plus CTLA-4 blockade in lung cancer. The study treated chemo-refractory metastatic non-small-cell lung cancer patients with focal radiation plus ipilimumab CTLA-4 blockade. Measured with immunoSEQ multiplex PCR; TCRdb has only the in-frame clones, and not every one. In the table there are around 110,000 clones, just under 90% of which are singletons. A remark on this clone: The antigen is undetermined.

Regarding the study as a whole: With interferon-beta, early dynamics of blood T cell clones were reported to best predict response.

The CDR3 loop spans 17 amino acids. Germline V lookup: CDR1 GTSNPN, CDR2 SVGIG (reference sequence). J lost 4 bases, V lost 0 bases, and 13 bases had no gene match. The V gene is TRBV30, the J gene TRBJ2-7; 9 bases are a match to TRBD1. This clonotype was obtained from a human donor with non-small cell lung cancer that progressed on radiotherapy plus ipilimumab. The sequenced sample was peripheral blood, obtained from a patient treated with radiotherapy plus ipilimumab. CDR3 nucleotide sequence: TGTGCCTGGAGTGTTTCCGGGACAGGGTTTCCCCCTTACGAGCAGTACTTC. Translated: CAWSVSGTGFPPYEQYF.